A selection of T cell receptor beta chains follows, all from one sample in a study of shared clonotypes between healthy human individuals. The table came from immunoSEQ multiplex PCR; TCRdb's copy has only in-frame clones and leaves some out. The sample shows fewer than 1 million clones, roughly 96% of them seen only once. Sequenced material: naive CD8+ T cells sorted from blood. The source is a man between 25 and 39 years old in good health. The CDR3 runs from the conserved cysteine through the conserved F or W. The order of the fields is clone size, J gene, V gene, D gene, CDR3 protein, CDR3 DNA. D genes are given only for firm matches. Not every row has a clone size; where given, it reads once, few, many or a size class.

clone size: once; J gene: TRBJ1-1; V gene: TRBV5-6; D gene: -; CDR3 protein: CASSLLGRLNTEAFF; CDR3 DNA: TGTGCCAGCAGCTTGCTAGGCAGGTTGAACACTGAAGCTTTCTTT
clone size: -; J gene: TRBJ2-7; V gene: TRBV19; D gene: TRBD2; CDR3 protein: CASSIVAGGPDEQYF; CDR3 DNA: TGTGCCAGTAGTATAGTAGCGGGAGGGCCAGACGAGCAGTACTTC
clone size: -; J gene: TRBJ2-7; V gene: TRBV6-6; D gene: -; CDR3 protein: CASSHGGSSYEQYF; CDR3 DNA: TGTGCCAGCAGCCACGGGGGAAGCTCCTACGAGCAGTACTTC
clone size: -; J gene: TRBJ1-4; V gene: TRBV5-6; D gene: TRBD1; CDR3 protein: CASSGTGVEKLFF; CDR3 DNA: TGTGCCAGCAGCGGGACAGGGGTTGAAAAACTGTTTTTT
clone size: once; J gene: TRBJ2-5; V gene: TRBV10-2; D gene: TRBD1; CDR3 protein: CATAKGTANQETQYF; CDR3 DNA: TGCGCCACCGCGAAAGGGACAGCTAACCAAGAGACCCAGTACTTC
clone size: -; J gene: TRBJ2-7; V gene: TRBV2; D gene: TRBD1; CDR3 protein: CASSETGQGAREQYF; CDR3 DNA: TGTGCCAGCAGTGAAACAGGACAGGGGGCGAGGGAGCAGTACTTC
clone size: -; J gene: TRBJ2-3; V gene: TRBV10-2; D gene: -; CDR3 protein: CASRQGVTDTQYF; CDR3 DNA: TGCGCCAGCCGGCAGGGTGTCACAGATACGCAGTATTTT
clone size: -; J gene: TRBJ2-1; V gene: TRBV6-5; D gene: -; CDR3 protein: CASSYRDPENEQFF; CDR3 DNA: TGTGCCAGCAGTTACAGGGACCCTGAAAATGAGCAGTTCTTC
clone size: once; J gene: TRBJ2-7; V gene: TRBV4-2; D gene: -; CDR3 protein: CASSQLPPPSSYEQYF; CDR3 DNA: TGTGCCAGCAGCCAACTGCCCCCACCGAGCTCCTACGAGCAGTACTTC
clone size: -; J gene: TRBJ2-1; V gene: TRBV29-1; D gene: TRBD2; CDR3 protein: CSVVQGEGTSDYNEQFF; CDR3 DNA: TGCAGCGTTGTGCAGGGTGAGGGGACTAGCGACTACAATGAGCAGTTCTTC
clone size: -; J gene: TRBJ2-2; V gene: TRBV5-1; D gene: -; CDR3 protein: CASSASRGAVLGELFF; CDR3 DNA: TGCGCCAGCAGCGCCTCCCGGGGAGCTGTTCTCGGGGAGCTGTTTTTT
clone size: -; J gene: TRBJ2-7; V gene: TRBV5-6; D gene: TRBD1; CDR3 protein: CASSLFLGTATYEQYF; CDR3 DNA: TGTGCCAGCAGCTTGTTTCTCGGGACAGCGACCTACGAGCAGTACTTC
clone size: -; J gene: TRBJ1-1; V gene: TRBV29-1; D gene: -; CDR3 protein: CSAFLDRGTEAFF; CDR3 DNA: TGCAGCGCTTTCTTAGACAGAGGCACTGAAGCTTTCTTT
clone size: -; J gene: TRBJ2-7; V gene: TRBV7-6; D gene: -; CDR3 protein: CASADRQVSHEQYF; CDR3 DNA: TGTGCCAGCGCAGACAGGCAGGTTTCCCACGAGCAGTACTTC
clone size: -; J gene: TRBJ2-7; V gene: TRBV4-1; D gene: -; CDR3 protein: CASSQVGGMPTYEQYF; CDR3 DNA: TGCGCCAGCAGCCAAGTGGGGGGCATGCCCACCTACGAGCAGTACTTC
clone size: -; J gene: TRBJ2-7; V gene: TRBV9; D gene: -; CDR3 protein: CASGTDYEQYF; CDR3 DNA: TGTGCCAGCGGAACGGACTACGAGCAGTACTTC
clone size: -; J gene: TRBJ2-2; V gene: TRBV6-5; D gene: -; CDR3 protein: CASSPSSPTAGELFF; CDR3 DNA: TGTGCCAGCAGCCCAAGTTCTCCGACCGCCGGGGAGCTGTTTTTT
clone size: -; J gene: TRBJ2-1; V gene: TRBV7-9; D gene: -; CDR3 protein: CASREIRRMTTYNEQFF; CDR3 DNA: TGTGCCAGCAGAGAAATACGACGTATGACTACCTACAATGAGCAGTTCTTC
clone size: -; J gene: TRBJ1-2; V gene: TRBV28; D gene: TRBD1; CDR3 protein: CASSFAPGQSDYGYTF; CDR3 DNA: TGTGCCAGCAGTTTCGCCCCGGGACAGTCGGACTATGGCTACACCTTC
clone size: -; J gene: TRBJ2-2; V gene: TRBV10-2; D gene: TRBD1; CDR3 protein: CASSEADRANTGELFF; CDR3 DNA: TGCGCCAGCAGTGAGGCGGACAGGGCGAACACCGGGGAGCTGTTTTTT
clone size: -; J gene: TRBJ2-2; V gene: TRBV11-2; D gene: TRBD2; CDR3 protein: CASSNPVRTSGFGELFF; CDR3 DNA: TGTGCCAGCAGCAATCCCGTCCGGACTAGCGGTTTCGGGGAGCTGTTTTTT
clone size: -; J gene: TRBJ2-7; V gene: TRBV7-8; D gene: -; CDR3 protein: CASSLILESSYEQYF; CDR3 DNA: TGTGCCAGCAGCTTAATTCTCGAATCAAGCTACGAGCAGTACTTC
clone size: -; J gene: TRBJ2-7; V gene: TRBV6-5; D gene: TRBD1; CDR3 protein: CASSRDSYEQYF; CDR3 DNA: TGTGCCAGCAGCAGGGACAGCTACGAGCAGTACTTC
clone size: -; J gene: TRBJ2-1; V gene: TRBV2; D gene: -; CDR3 protein: CASSELAHGPSNEQFF; CDR3 DNA: TGTGCCAGCAGTGAACTAGCCCACGGTCCCTCCAATGAGCAGTTCTTC
clone size: -; J gene: TRBJ2-1; V gene: TRBV19; D gene: TRBD2; CDR3 protein: CASSTDRDGGLAGASSYNEQFF; CDR3 DNA: TGTGCCAGTAGTACGGACAGGGATGGAGGGCTAGCGGGAGCCAGCTCCTACAATGAGCAGTTCTTC
clone size: once; J gene: TRBJ1-5; V gene: TRBV27; D gene: -; CDR3 protein: CASSLSGVGRQPQHF; CDR3 DNA: TGTGCCAGCAGTTTATCGGGGGTCGGGAGGCAGCCCCAGCATTTT
clone size: -; J gene: TRBJ2-2; V gene: TRBV7-9; D gene: TRBD1; CDR3 protein: CASRGQGNTGELFF; CDR3 DNA: TGTGCCAGCAGAGGACAGGGGAACACCGGGGAGCTGTTTTTT
clone size: -; J gene: TRBJ2-1; V gene: TRBV29-1; D gene: TRBD2; CDR3 protein: CSGFTSGRGNEQFF; CDR3 DNA: TGCAGCGGGTTTACTAGCGGGAGAGGGAATGAGCAGTTCTTC
clone size: -; J gene: TRBJ2-5; V gene: TRBV29-1; D gene: TRBD2; CDR3 protein: CSVEPRGGGETQYF; CDR3 DNA: TGCAGCGTTGAACCCCGGGGGGGAGGAGAGACCCAGTACTTC
clone size: -; J gene: TRBJ1-1; V gene: TRBV30; D gene: -; CDR3 protein: CAWSVGSRAAYTEAFF; CDR3 DNA: TGTGCCTGGAGTGTAGGGAGCCGGGCGGCTTACACTGAAGCTTTCTTT
clone size: once; J gene: TRBJ2-2; V gene: TRBV9; D gene: -; CDR3 protein: CASSPGRGKPGELFF; CDR3 DNA: TGTGCCAGCAGTCCGGGAAGAGGGAAACCCGGGGAGCTGTTTTTT
clone size: -; J gene: TRBJ2-7; V gene: TRBV5-1; D gene: -; CDR3 protein: CASSLVVQNYEQYF; CDR3 DNA: TGCGCCAGCAGCTTGGTTGTCCAAAACTACGAGCAGTACTTC
clone size: -; J gene: TRBJ2-5; V gene: TRBV6-5; D gene: -; CDR3 protein: CASSSLLTQETQYF; CDR3 DNA: TGTGCCAGCAGCTCTTTGCTAACCCAAGAGACCCAGTACTTC
clone size: -; J gene: TRBJ2-1; V gene: TRBV2; D gene: TRBD2; CDR3 protein: CASEGLAGGAYNEQFF; CDR3 DNA: TGTGCCAGCGAGGGACTAGCGGGAGGTGCCTACAATGAGCAGTTCTTC
clone size: -; J gene: TRBJ1-2; V gene: TRBV9; D gene: -; CDR3 protein: CASSAQGPINYGYTF; CDR3 DNA: TGTGCCAGCAGCGCCCAGGGACCAATTAACTATGGCTACACCTTC
clone size: once; J gene: TRBJ2-7; V gene: TRBV10-2; D gene: -; CDR3 protein: CASSEDIPYEQYF; CDR3 DNA: TGCGCCAGCAGTGAAGACATCCCCTACGAGCAGTACTTC
clone size: -; J gene: TRBJ2-5; V gene: TRBV27; D gene: -; CDR3 protein: CASSLGVPRGETQYF; CDR3 DNA: TGTGCCAGCTCCCTGGGAGTTCCTCGTGGGGAGACCCAGTACTTC
clone size: -; J gene: TRBJ2-3; V gene: TRBV28; D gene: TRBD2; CDR3 protein: CASSSPRLAESTDTQYF; CDR3 DNA: TGTGCCAGCAGTTCGCCCAGACTAGCGGAGAGCACAGATACGCAGTATTTT
clone size: -; J gene: TRBJ2-7; V gene: TRBV4-2; D gene: TRBD1; CDR3 protein: CASSLRLGQSYEQYF; CDR3 DNA: TGTGCCAGCAGCCTACGTTTGGGACAGTCCTACGAGCAGTACTTC
clone size: -; J gene: TRBJ2-7; V gene: TRBV28; D gene: TRBD1; CDR3 protein: CASRTGGVEQYF; CDR3 DNA: TGTGCCAGCAGGACAGGGGGCGTCGAGCAGTACTTC
clone size: -; J gene: TRBJ2-1; V gene: TRBV7-9; D gene: TRBD2; CDR3 protein: CASSPPSSGSYNEQFF; CDR3 DNA: TGTGCCAGCAGCCCCCCCTCTAGCGGCTCCTACAATGAGCAGTTCTTC
clone size: -; J gene: TRBJ2-1; V gene: TRBV27; D gene: TRBD1; CDR3 protein: CASTGTGAGRSRGEQFF; CDR3 DNA: TGTGCCAGCACCGGGACAGGGGCCGGTCGATCTCGTGGTGAGCAGTTCTTC
clone size: -; J gene: TRBJ1-2; V gene: TRBV7-9; D gene: TRBD1; CDR3 protein: CASEGQGARNYGYTF; CDR3 DNA: TGTGCCAGCGAGGGACAGGGGGCTCGCAACTATGGCTACACCTTC
clone size: -; J gene: TRBJ2-3; V gene: TRBV4-1; D gene: TRBD2; CDR3 protein: CASSPLAGGPDTQYF; CDR3 DNA: TGCGCCAGCAGCCCGCTAGCGGGAGGGCCGGATACGCAGTATTTT
clone size: -; J gene: TRBJ2-1; V gene: TRBV7-9; D gene: -; CDR3 protein: CASSFIRGPGNEQFF; CDR3 DNA: TGTGCCAGCAGCTTTATTCGGGGGCCGGGGAATGAGCAGTTCTTC
clone size: -; J gene: TRBJ1-2; V gene: TRBV9; D gene: -; CDR3 protein: CASSVAIGANYGYTF; CDR3 DNA: TGTGCCAGCAGCGTAGCAATCGGAGCTAACTATGGCTACACCTTC
clone size: -; J gene: TRBJ2-7; V gene: TRBV7-8; D gene: TRBD1; CDR3 protein: CASSGRDRGREDEQYF; CDR3 DNA: TGTGCCAGCAGCGGCAGGGACAGGGGGCGTGAAGACGAGCAGTACTTC
clone size: -; J gene: TRBJ2-2; V gene: TRBV29-1; D gene: TRBD2; CDR3 protein: CSVGGAGELFF; CDR3 DNA: TGCAGCGTGGGAGGGGCCGGGGAGCTGTTTTTT
clone size: -; J gene: TRBJ1-1; V gene: TRBV4-3; D gene: -; CDR3 protein: CASSQDPGNTEAFF; CDR3 DNA: TGCGCCAGCAGCCAAGATCCGGGTAACACTGAAGCTTTCTTT
clone size: -; J gene: TRBJ2-3; V gene: TRBV29-1; D gene: -; CDR3 protein: CSVISGSTDTQYF; CDR3 DNA: TGCAGCGTTATAAGCGGGAGCACAGATACGCAGTATTTT
clone size: -; J gene: TRBJ2-7; V gene: TRBV5-1; D gene: TRBD1; CDR3 protein: CASSLDRGTYEQYF; CDR3 DNA: TGCGCCAGCAGCTTGGACAGGGGAACCTACGAGCAGTACTTC
clone size: -; J gene: TRBJ2-2; V gene: TRBV28; D gene: -; CDR3 protein: CAIFKNTGELFF; CDR3 DNA: TGTGCCATATTCAAGAACACCGGGGAGCTGTTTTTT